This TCR beta chain is from a study of blood T cell repertoires in COVID-19. In the study overall: COVID-19 samples from acute and convalescent phases originated in the United States, Italy and Spain.

Authors' processing steps: The assay estimated nucleated cells by amplifying reference gene primers. TCRdb keeps only in-frame clones here, not all; method: immunoSEQ multiplex PCR. For V, J and clone size, that table is used; D and trimming come from the DNA. The sample has roughly 120,000 clones, about 83% seen once. The sample was peripheral blood. This clonotype was obtained from a human donor in a cohort sampled during active COVID-19.

In nucleotides, the CDR3 is TGTGCCAGCTTCCGCAACAATCCACGACCTAGGGAGACCCAGTACTTC. Amino acids: CASFRNNPRPRETQYF. The gene calls are TRBV18 and TRBJ2-5; D gene ambiguous. Germline lookup yields CDR1 KGHSH and CDR2 LQKENI. This CDR3 is 16 amino acids long. The V end lost 7 bases, the J end lost 5 bases, and 23 bases lay between the germline ends.